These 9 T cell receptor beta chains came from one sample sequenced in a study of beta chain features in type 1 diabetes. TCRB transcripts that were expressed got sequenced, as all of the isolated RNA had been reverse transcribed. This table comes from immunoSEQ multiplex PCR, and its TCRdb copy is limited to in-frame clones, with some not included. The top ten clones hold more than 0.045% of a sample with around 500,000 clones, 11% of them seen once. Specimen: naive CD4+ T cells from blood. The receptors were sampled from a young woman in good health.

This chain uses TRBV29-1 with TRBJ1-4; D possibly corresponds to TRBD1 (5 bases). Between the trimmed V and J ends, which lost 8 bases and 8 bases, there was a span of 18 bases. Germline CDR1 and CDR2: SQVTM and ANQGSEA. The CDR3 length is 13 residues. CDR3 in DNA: TGCAGCACATATGCGGGGGGTGAGGAAAAACTGTTTTTT. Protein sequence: CSTYAGGEEKLFF.

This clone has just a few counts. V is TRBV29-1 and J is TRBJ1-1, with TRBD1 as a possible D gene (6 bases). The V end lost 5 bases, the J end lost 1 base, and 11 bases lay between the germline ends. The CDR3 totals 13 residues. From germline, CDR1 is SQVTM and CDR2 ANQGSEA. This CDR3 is CSVLGQTNTEAFF. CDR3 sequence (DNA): TGCAGCGTTCTCGGACAGACGAACACTGAAGCTTTCTTT.

The CDR3 nucleotides read TGCGCCAGCGCGGTGGAAGAAAAACTGTTTTTT. The encoded protein is CASAVEEKLFF. The chain is built from TRBV5-1 and TRBJ1-4; the D is unclear. The V end was cut by 7 bases, the J end by 8 bases, with 9 bases between. Germline V CDR1 and CDR2: SGHRS, YFSETQ. The CDR3 runs 11 residues.

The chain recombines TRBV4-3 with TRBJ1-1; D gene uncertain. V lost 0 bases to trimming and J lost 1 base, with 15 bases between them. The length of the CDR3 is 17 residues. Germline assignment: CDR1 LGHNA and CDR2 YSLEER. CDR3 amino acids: CASSQDKAGIRNTEAFF. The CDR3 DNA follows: TGCGCCAGCAGCCAAGATAAGGCAGGTATACGGAACACTGAAGCTTTCTTT.

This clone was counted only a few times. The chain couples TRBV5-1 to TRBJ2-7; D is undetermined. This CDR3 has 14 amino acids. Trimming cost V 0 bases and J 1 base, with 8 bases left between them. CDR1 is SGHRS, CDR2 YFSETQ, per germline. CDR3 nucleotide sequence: TGCGCCAGCAGCTTGGACGGAACGTCCTACGAGCAGTACGTC. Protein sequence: CASSLDGTSYEQYV.

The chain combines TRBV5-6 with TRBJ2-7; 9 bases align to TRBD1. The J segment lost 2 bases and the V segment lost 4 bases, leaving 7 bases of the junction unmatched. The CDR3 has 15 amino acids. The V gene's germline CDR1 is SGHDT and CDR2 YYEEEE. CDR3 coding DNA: TGTGCCAGCAGCCTGGGACAGGGCGAGCCCTACGAGCAGTACGTC. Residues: CASSLGQGEPYEQYV.

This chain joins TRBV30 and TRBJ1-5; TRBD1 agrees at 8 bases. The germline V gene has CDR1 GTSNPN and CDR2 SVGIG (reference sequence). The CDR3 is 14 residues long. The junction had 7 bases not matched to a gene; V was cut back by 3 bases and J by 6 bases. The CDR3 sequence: CAWRNHRGSQPQHF. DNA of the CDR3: TGTGCCTGGAGAAACCACAGGGGGAGTCAGCCCCAGCATTTT.

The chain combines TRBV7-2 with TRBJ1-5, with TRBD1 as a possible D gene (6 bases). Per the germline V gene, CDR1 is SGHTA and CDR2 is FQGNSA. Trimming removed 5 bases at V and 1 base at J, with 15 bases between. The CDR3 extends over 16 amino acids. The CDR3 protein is CASSLRDTLSNQPQHF. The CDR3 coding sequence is TGTGCCAGCAGCCTAAGGGACACCCTAAGCAATCAGCCCCAGCATTTT.

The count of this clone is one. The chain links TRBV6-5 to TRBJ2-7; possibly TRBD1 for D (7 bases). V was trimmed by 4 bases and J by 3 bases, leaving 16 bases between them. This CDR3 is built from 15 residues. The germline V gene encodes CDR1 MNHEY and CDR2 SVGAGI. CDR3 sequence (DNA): TGTGCCAGCAGTTCTGACAGGGAGGAGTACTACGAGCAGTACTTC. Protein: CASSSDREEYYEQYF.